What follows are 9 T cell receptor beta chains derived from one specimen sequenced in a study of T cell changes during pregnancy in multiple sclerosis. The table came from immunoSEQ multiplex PCR; TCRdb's copy has only in-frame clones and leaves some out. The sample holds roughly 64,000 clones; approximately 91% are singletons and the top ten take 1.3%. The sample in question was peripheral blood, obtained in the second trimester of pregnancy. All receptors come from a female donor with multiple sclerosis, enrolled in a pregnancy study.

The V call is TRBV19, the J call TRBJ1-2; possibly TRBD1 for D (5 bases). Trimming shortened V by 5 bases and J by 4 bases, and 14 bases separated the two germline ends. The germline gives CDR1 LNHDA, CDR2 SQIVND (reference sequence). The CDR3 extends over 14 amino acids. The CDR3 spells CASSWGVPTYGYTF. In DNA form, the CDR3 reads TGTGCCAGTAGTTGGGGGGTCCCGACCTATGGCTACACCTTC.

V usage is TRBV20-1 and J usage is TRBJ1-2, with D hard to call. This CDR3 region has 11 residues. Germline CDR1 and CDR2: DFQATT and SNEGSKA (reference sequence). The V and J ends lost 7 bases and 7 bases respectively, with 13 bases between them. CDR3: CSVGDMRGYTF. The CDR3 DNA sequence: TGCAGTGTCGGTGATATGCGTGGCTACACCTTC.

This clone came up once. V usage is TRBV29-1 and J usage is TRBJ1-1; 10 nucleotides match TRBD1. The CDR3 loop spans 18 amino acids. Germline trimming cut 0 bases from V and 0 bases from J; bases unmatched to any gene: 10. Germline V lookup: CDR1 SQVTM, CDR2 ANQGSEA. For the CDR3, the DNA is TGCAGCGTTGAAGATCTTGGTGACAGGGGGCCCATGAACACTGAAGCTTTCTTT. It encodes CSVEDLGDRGPMNTEAFF. The complete variable domain, with remaining parts taken from reference TRBV29-1 and TRBJ1-1, reads SAVISQKPSRDICQRGTSLTIQCQVDSQVTMMFWYRQQPGQSLTLIATANQGSEATYESGFVIDKFPISRPNLTFSTLTVSNMSPEDSSIYLCSVEDLGDRGPMNTEAFFGQGTRLTVV.

The chain joins TRBV27 to TRBJ2-7; D may be TRBD1 (5 bases). CDR3 size: 13 residues. Germline values: CDR1 MNHEY, CDR2 SMNVEV (reference sequence). Trimming shortened V by 4 bases and J by 6 bases, and 13 bases separated the two germline ends. CDR3 in amino acids: CASSSVRQFEQYF. CDR3 in DNA: TGTGCCAGCAGTTCAGTAAGACAGTTCGAGCAGTACTTC.

CDR3 in amino acids: CASSPEGRGDTQYF. CDR3 DNA sequence: TGTGCCAGCAGCCCTGAGGGGCGGGGAGATACGCAGTATTTT. The chain recombines TRBV7-3 with TRBJ2-3; TRBD2 might be the D (6 bases). Germline V gives CDR1 SGHTA, CDR2 FQGTGA. The CDR3 runs to 14 residues. V lost 5 bases, J lost 5 bases, and 14 bases lay in between.

The chain employs TRBV11-3 and TRBJ2-1; 7 bases are shared with TRBD2. The J segment lost 1 base and the V segment lost 3 bases, leaving 3 bases of the junction unmatched. The CDR3 length is 15 residues. The V gene's germline CDR1 is SGHNT and CDR2 YENEEA. The CDR3 DNA is TGTGCCAGCAGCTTGGGAGGGGTTTCCTACAATGAGCAGTTCTTC. This translates into CASSLGGVSYNEQFF.

The chain joins TRBV6-5 to TRBJ2-3; tentatively, D is TRBD2 (5 bases). Germline CDR1 reads MNHEY; CDR2 reads SVGAGI. The CDR3 sequence is 14 residues long. The germline V and J ends were trimmed by 8 bases and 6 bases, with 18 bases remaining between them. This chain's CDR3 is CASQRTPRADTQYF. The CDR3 nucleotides are TGTGCCAGCCAGAGAACCCCGAGGGCGGATACGCAGTATTTT.

V and J are TRBV18 and TRBJ2-6; D may be TRBD2 (5 bases). V lost 0 bases, J lost 4 bases, and 7 bases lay in between. The CDR3 is made up of 15 amino acids. Germline lookup yields CDR1 KGHSH and CDR2 LQKENI. In DNA, the CDR3 is TGTGCCAGCTCACCACCGGGGAGAGGGGCCAACGTCCTGACTTTC. Residues: CASSPPGRGANVLTF.

This chain connects TRBV5-4 to TRBJ2-7, with TRBD2 matching over 7 bases. Germline V gene data show CDR1 as SGHNT and CDR2 as YYREEE (reference sequence). The CDR3 is made up of 15 amino acids. V lost 2 bases, J lost 1 base, and 6 bases stayed unmatched. CDR3 sequence: CASSFAGEPSYEQYF. The CDR3 DNA follows: TGTGCCAGCAGCTTTGCGGGGGAACCATCCTACGAGCAGTACTTC.